The clone carrying this T cell receptor beta chain was recorded a few times. Its antigen is as yet unknown. The read halts 3 residues ahead of the CDR3 end, with the missing end drawn from the germline J gene. Measured with immunoSEQ multiplex PCR; TCRdb has only the in-frame clones, and not every one. This sample carries around 30,000 clones, none of them present only once. From germline, CDR1 is SNHLY and CDR2 FYNNEI. The CDR3 sequence is 15 residues long. Trimming stripped 1 base from V and 6 bases from J, with 15 bases between. These data come from a study of T cell clonality in common variable immunodeficiency. Study results and limitations: CVID subjects had higher TCRbeta clonality than healthy controls, most marked in about a third. In common variable immunodeficiency, TCR beta chains reportedly carried fewer deletions and N-nucleotide insertions.

The source is a human donor with common variable immunodeficiency. Material for sequencing was peripheral blood mononuclear cells. V usage is TRBV2 and J usage is TRBJ1-2, with D unclear. CDR3 DNA, as far as it was read: TGTGCCAGCAGTGAAGAAAGGTCTCACGCCCATGGC. Residues: CASSEERSHAHG. The whole CDR3 region reads CASSEERSHAHGYTF. The full variable domain, its missing parts supplied by reference TRBV2 and TRBJ1-2, is EPEVTQTPSHQVTQMGQEVILRCVPISNHLYFYWYRQILGQKVEFLVSFYNNEISEKSEIFDDQFSVERPDGSNFTLKIRSTKLEDSAMYFCASSEERSHAHGYTFGSGTRLTVV.